This T cell receptor beta chain was retrieved from a study of T cells in localized non-small cell lung cancer. TCRdb's copy holds only in-frame clones and misses some; the assay was immunoSEQ multiplex PCR. The table shows 100,000 to 150,000 clones, with about 90% occurring only once. The CDR3 is made up of 16 amino acids. Trimming removed 0 bases at V and 0 bases at J, with 10 bases between. From germline, CDR1 is SGHRS and CDR2 YFSETQ. J is TRBJ2-1 and V is TRBV5-1; D is uncertain. The TCR was taken from an older female donor with stage I lung adenocarcinoma. Sequencing was performed on peripheral blood, taken before any cancer treatment. CDR3 in amino acids: CASSLVAAGSYNEQFF. In nucleotides, the CDR3 is TGCGCCAGCAGCTTGGTGGCAGCCGGCTCCTACAATGAGCAGTTCTTC.